This T cell receptor (beta chain) is drawn from a study of Graves' ophthalmopathy and Graves' hyperthyroidism. Study-wide background: Before any treatment was given, at initial diagnosis, peripheral blood was collected. Overall study results and limits: Blood also carried most expanded thyroid clonotypes exceeding 0.001 frequency.

RNA served as the template for amplifying TCR beta CDR3 regions. An initial RT-PCR round employing HTBI primers preceded a second-round multiplex PCR. TCRdb analysed the multiplex PCR reads with MiXCR anew, one entry per CDR3 protein. The top ten clones hold approximately 9.6% of a sample with about 210,000 distinct CDR3 sequences, less than 30% of them seen once. Additional autoimmune diseases, uncontrolled infections, pregnancy or lactation disqualified patients. It was on clinical symptoms, serum thyroxine, TRAb, thyroid ultrasound and orbital computed tomography that diagnosis relied. This CDR3 has 14 amino acids. The V and J ends lost 0 bases and 5 bases, in that order; junction bases with no gene match: 3. Looked up from germline, CDR1 is GTSNPN and CDR2 is SVGIG (reference sequence). Regarding this clonotype: The antigen is unknown.

This chain links TRBV30 with TRBJ1-5, with TRBD1 matching 8 bases. Sequenced sample: peripheral blood. The origin of this receptor is a man aged 50 to 59 with Graves' ophthalmopathy. For the CDR3, the DNA is TGTGCCTGGAGTGTACGACAGGGGTATCAGCCCCAGCATTTT. It codes for CAWSVRQGYQPQHF.